Following are 8 T cell receptor beta chains from one sample sequenced in a study of blood T cell repertoires in COVID-19. Method: immunoSEQ multiplex PCR; TCRdb's copy keeps in-frame clones and lacks some. Here the sample spans 63,000 or so clones, nearly 85% being singletons. The sample consisted of peripheral blood. The source of these receptors is a human donor in a cohort sampled during active COVID-19.

CDR3 protein: CASSQGTSGGHEQFF. The CDR3 bases are TGTGCCAGCAGCCAAGGAACTAGCGGGGGGCATGAGCAGTTCTTC. The chain employs TRBV4-2 and TRBJ2-1, with 12 bases that match TRBD2. The CDR3 totals 15 residues. Per the germline V gene, CDR1 is LGHNA and CDR2 is YNFKEQ. V lost 1 base and J lost 8; bases outside the gene matches: 3.

This clone was detected many times. The CDR3 DNA reads as TGTGCCAGCAGCGTAGCAGGGGCCTCACCCCTCCACTTT. Translation gives CASSVAGASPLHF. V is TRBV9 and J is TRBJ1-6; a weak D match, TRBD1 (6 bases). The CDR3 is 13 amino acids. The ends were cut back, 0 bases at V and 10 bases at J, with 8 bases in the middle. The germline gives CDR1 SGDLS, CDR2 YYNGEE.

The gene calls are TRBV5-1 and TRBJ2-7, with 13 bases that match TRBD2. This CDR3 comprises 16 residues. With V trimmed by 4 bases and J by 3 bases, 7 bases remained unmatched. Germline CDR1 SGHRS, CDR2 YFSETQ. The DNA for the CDR3 is TGCGCCAGCAGCGCCGGGACTAGCGGGGATATCTACGAGCAGTACTTC. This codes for CASSAGTSGDIYEQYF.

The V and J genes are TRBV7-6 and TRBJ1-2; D is unresolved. Trimming left V 1 base short and J 0 bases short, with 12 bases between. The CDR3 covers 16 residues. The germline V gene encodes CDR1 SGHVS and CDR2 FNYEAQ. This CDR3 reads CASSLGNSGSNYGYTF. The DNA for the CDR3 is TGTGCCAGCAGCTTAGGGAACAGCGGATCTAACTATGGCTACACCTTC. Together with reference TRBV7-6 and TRBJ1-2, the CDR3 gives the full variable domain: GAGVSQSPRYKVTKRGQDVALRCDPISGHVSLYWYRQALGQGPEFLTYFNYEAQQDKSGLPNDRFSAERPEGSISTLTIQRTEQRDSAMYRCASSLGNSGSNYGYTFGSGTRLTVV.

Here the CDR3 reads CASGGGTANQPQHF. The CDR3 nucleotides read TGTGCTAGTGGTGGAGGGACAGCAAATCAGCCCCAGCATTTT. This chain uses TRBV12-5 with TRBJ1-5, with 7 bases that match TRBD1. V was pared by 5 bases and J by 4 bases, with 5 bases of the junction left unmatched. Germline-derived CDR1 and CDR2 are LGHNT and FRNRAP. The length of the CDR3 is 14 residues. Filled out from reference TRBV12-5 and TRBJ1-5, the complete variable domain reads DARVTQTPRHKVTEMGQEVTMRCQPILGHNTVFWYRQTMMQGLELLAYFRNRAPLDDSGMPKDRFSAEMPDATLATLKIQPSEPRDSAVYFCASGGGTANQPQHFGDGTRLSIL.

This chain connects TRBV20-1 to TRBJ2-1; D uncertain. Germline V CDR1 and CDR2: DFQATT, SNEGSKA (reference sequence). CDR3 length equals 10 residues. Trimming pared 4 bases from V and 6 bases from J, leaving 4 bases between. The CDR3 region has the DNA TGCAGTGCTATCGGCAATGAGCAGTTCTTC. Its translation: CSAIGNEQFF.

The chain couples TRBV6-5 to TRBJ1-1; unclear D gene. Germline V gives CDR1 MNHEY, CDR2 SVGAGI. Trimming removed 6 bases at V and 4 bases at J, with 9 bases between. The CDR3 sequence is 12 residues long. The CDR3 coding sequence is TGTGCCAGCAGCTCCGGGTCCACTGAAGCTTTCTTT. Protein sequence: CASSSGSTEAFF.

This clone was seen a single time. The chain carries TRBV21-1 and TRBJ1-5; the table's D call TRBD1 went unverified against the DNA. TRBV21-1 represents a pseudogene. This CDR3 contains 15 residues. The CDR3: CASTPQDRSNQPQHF. The CDR3 DNA reads as TGTGCCAGCACCCCACAGGACAGGAGCAATCAGCCCCAGCATTTT.